This TCR beta chain originates from a study of shared clonotypes between healthy human individuals. Across the study: Each donor contributed plates that comprised three CD4 naive, three CD4 memory, two CD8 naive and one CD8 memory.

Study observations and caveats: Enrolling few donors narrowed the genetic and exposure-history diversity that was represented.

Details on this clone: Its antigen is unidentified.

At the deep level, the assay was run. Some clones are missing from TCRdb's copy, which holds only in-frame ones; the method was immunoSEQ multiplex PCR. The sample contains 1.6 million or so clones, 98% to 99% of which appear only once. Source material: naive CD4+ T cells sorted from blood. The subset here: CD45RA+ positively selected. The clonotype originates from a man younger than 40 in good health.

Here the CDR3 DNA reads TGTGCCAGCAGTGAACGGACAGGGGGAAACGAGCAGTACTTC. This translates into CASSERTGGNEQYF. This sequence joins TRBV2 and TRBJ2-7, with TRBD1 identical over 10 bases. Germline V gene data show CDR1 as SNHLY and CDR2 as FYNNEI. Germline trimming cut 2 bases from V and 5 bases from J; bases unmatched to any gene: 3. This CDR3 has 14 amino acids.